This TCR beta chain was observed in a study of cytomegalovirus exposure and HLA in healthy donors. Study conclusions and caveats: In a later analysis, around 18,000 TCR beta sequences were associated with HLA alleles at 0.05 false discovery rate. The study labeled about 160 TCR beta chains cytomegalovirus-associated.

The length of the CDR3 is 14 residues. The V gene lost 3 bases and the J gene lost 2 bases, with 10 bases spanning the gap. Germline V gives CDR1 SEHNR, CDR2 FQNEAQ (reference sequence). PCR employed 60 Vbeta and 13 Jbeta primers. The data were produced by immunoSEQ multiplex PCR, yet TCRdb's version contains in-frame clones alone and is incomplete. This sample has 160,000 or so clones, with around nine tenths found just once. A remark on this clone: What it binds is unknown.

V is TRBV7-9 and J is TRBJ2-5; no reliable D call. The sequenced sample consisted of PBMCs. The receptor's source is a woman in her thirties in good health and CMV-seronegative. The chain's CDR3 is CASSLDTAQETQYF. CDR3 DNA sequence: TGTGCCAGCAGCTTGGATACAGCTCAAGAGACCCAGTACTTC.